This T cell receptor beta chain was captured in a study of blood T cell repertoires in COVID-19. In the study overall: Sample material is recorded as cDNA or gDNA derived from T cells, B-cell-depleted T cells, or PBMCs.

Sequenced by immunoSEQ multiplex PCR; TCRdb stores in-frame clones only, minus some. This sample has roughly 300,000 clones, with 65% to 90% found just once. The CDR3 runs to 15 residues. Germline trimming cut 5 bases from V and 4 bases from J; bases unmatched to any gene: 5. Germline V gives CDR1 MNHEY, CDR2 SVGEGT. Sequenced sample: peripheral blood. The chain is built from TRBV6-2 or TRBV6-3 and TRBJ2-5; TRBD2 agrees at 12 bases. This sequence was found in a human donor in a cohort sampled during active COVID-19. The CDR3 protein is CASSKEGLAGETQYF. The CDR3 nucleotides are TGTGCCAGCAGTAAGGAGGGACTAGCGGGAGAGACCCAGTACTTC.